This T cell receptor beta chain derives from a study of blood T cell repertoires in COVID-19. About the research overall: PBMCs, B-cell-depleted T cells, or T cells provided the cDNA or gDNA that made up the material.

How the authors handled the data: Amplified reference gene primers provided the basis for estimating nucleated cell counts. Assay used: immunoSEQ multiplex PCR; TCRdb lists only in-frame clones, some missing. Clonal size and the V and J genes are those of that table, whereas D and trimming came from the DNA. The sample gives 360,000 or so clones, roughly 84% of which show up once; around 3% is in the top ten. V was trimmed by 4 bases and J by 6 bases, leaving 19 bases between them. CDR3 length equals 16 residues. The germline V gene has CDR1 LGHNA and CDR2 YNFKEQ. Only a few counts were recorded for this clone.

This sequence originates from a woman aged 25 to 39 who had recovered from COVID-19. The chain has TRBV4-2 and TRBJ2-1; D might be TRBD1 (6 bases). Sequenced material: PBMCs or T cells enriched from blood (not recorded which). CDR3: CASSRESGTPFNEQFF. For the CDR3, the DNA is TGTGCCAGCAGCCGCGAATCCGGGACACCTTTCAATGAGCAGTTCTTC.